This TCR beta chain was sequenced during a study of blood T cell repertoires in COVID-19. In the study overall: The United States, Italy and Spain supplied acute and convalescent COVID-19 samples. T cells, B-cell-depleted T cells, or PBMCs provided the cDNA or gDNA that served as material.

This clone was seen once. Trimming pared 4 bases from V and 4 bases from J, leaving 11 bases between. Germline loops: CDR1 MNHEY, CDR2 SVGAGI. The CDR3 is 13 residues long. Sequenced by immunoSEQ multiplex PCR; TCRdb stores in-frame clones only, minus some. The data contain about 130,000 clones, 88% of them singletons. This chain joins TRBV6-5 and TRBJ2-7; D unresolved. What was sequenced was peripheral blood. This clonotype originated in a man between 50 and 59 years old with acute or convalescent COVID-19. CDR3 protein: CASSLETGYEQYF. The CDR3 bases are TGTGCCAGCAGTTTGGAGACTGGTTACGAGCAGTACTTC.